This TCR beta chain was sequenced in a study of blood T cell repertoires in COVID-19. The CDR3 is 14 amino acids. Trimming cost V 4 bases and J 5 bases; bases outside gene matches: 8. The germline gives CDR1 SGHNT, CDR2 YYREEE (reference sequence). The assay was immunoSEQ multiplex PCR, and TCRdb's table has in-frame clones only and misses some. The sample carries more than 110,000 clones, more than 60% recorded once. The rearrangement joins TRBV5-4 to TRBJ2-5; 7 bases agree with TRBD1. This TCR was sampled from a woman aged 45-65 years with active or convalescent COVID-19. Sequencing was done on a sample of peripheral blood. The CDR3 DNA reads as TGTGCCAGCAGCCCAACAGGGGAAACGGAGACCCAGTACTTC. Protein product: CASSPTGETETQYF. The complete variable domain, with remaining parts taken from reference TRBV5-4 and TRBJ2-5, reads ETGVTQSPTHLIKTRGQQVTLRCSSQSGHNTVSWYQQALGQGPQFIFQYYREEENGRGNFPPRFSGLQFPNYSSELNVNALELDDSALYLCASSPTGETETQYFGPGTRLLVL.